This is a list of T cell receptor beta chains from one sample in a study of blood T cells in healthy people across ages. MiXCR, run by TCRdb on the 5' RACE reads, gives a single entry per CDR3 protein. In the table there are 700,000 to 800,000 distinct CDR3 sequences, 40% to 45% of which are singletons. The material sequenced was blood. The receptors derive from a woman aged 55-75 years in good health. Each CDR3 is given with its conserved first and last residue. The order of the fields is D gene, J gene, V gene, CDR3 protein. D genes are given only for firm matches.

NA TRBJ2-3 TRBV4-1 CASSQERWGGTDTQYF
NA NA TRBV25-1 CASSDSSYQETQYF
NA TRBJ2-7 TRBV9 CASSVGSQSGQYF
TRBD2 TRBJ2-5 TRBV11-2 CASSPGTSGGVEQYF
NA TRBJ1-3 TRBV6-1 CASRTHWGSGNTIYF
NA TRBJ2-5 TRBV7-9 CASSPRGRRQETQYF
NA NA TRBV24-1 CATSDWQKETQYF
NA TRBJ1-1 TRBV20-1 CSARRVMNTEAFF
NA TRBJ2-4 TRBV5-5 CASRKGSGAKNIQYF
NA TRBJ2-6 TRBV28 CASSSISSGANVLTF
TRBD2 TRBJ2-1 TRBV19 CASKIQAGKHNEQFF
NA TRBJ1-1 TRBV28 CASLMGGAEAFF
NA NA TRBV4-3 CASSQDNRAYEQYF
TRBD2 TRBJ2-7 TRBV6-2/TRBV6-3 CASSYDGSAGVGPYEQYF
TRBD2 TRBJ2-7 TRBV9 CASSVHPSGRAHEQYF
TRBD1 TRBJ1-2 TRBV30 CAWKMTGVYGYTF
NA TRBJ1-2 TRBV25-1 CASSEWAGPNYGYTF
NA TRBJ1-4 TRBV5-1 CASRPGGLNEKLFF
TRBD2 TRBJ2-7 TRBV7-2 CASSRGLAGSGEQYF
TRBD2 TRBJ2-1 TRBV29-1 CSAGGLAGGRKDEQFF
NA TRBJ2-1 TRBV6-2/TRBV6-3 CASSMDHLSYNEQFF
TRBD2 TRBJ2-1 TRBV7-9 CASSLELASGVGEQFF
NA TRBJ2-3 TRBV12-3/TRBV12-4 CASRNSGTSTDTQYF
TRBD1 TRBJ1-1 TRBV5-1 CASNAQGALTEAFF
TRBD1 TRBJ2-1 TRBV15 CATSRLPGQGAVNEQFF
TRBD1 TRBJ1-3 TRBV2 CASSVGQVSGNTIYF
TRBD2 TRBJ2-1 TRBV10-3 CAIKGGGSYNEQFF
NA TRBJ2-5 TRBV7-3 CASSPGGAQETQYF
TRBD1 TRBJ1-5 TRBV24-1 CATSATGVEKPQHF
NA TRBJ1-2 TRBV20-1 CSALEGGTNYGYTF
NA TRBJ2-3 TRBV3-1 CASSPLAGSDTQYF
NA TRBJ1-1 TRBV5-8 CASSLLRGTEAFF
NA TRBJ1-2 TRBV18 CASSPGSVGYTF
TRBD2 TRBJ2-1 TRBV12-3/TRBV12-4 CASSETAGGLYNEQFF
TRBD1 TRBJ1-6 TRBV12-3/TRBV12-4 CASRSGTANSPLHF
NA TRBJ2-7 TRBV6-2/TRBV6-3 CASVSGDAYEQYF
TRBD1 TRBJ2-7 TRBV27 CASRPAGTGIYEQYF
NA TRBJ2-1 TRBV7-2 CASSLLGTYNKQFF
NA TRBJ2-7 TRBV10-3 CAIKGDSNYEQYF
TRBD1 TRBJ1-4 TRBV4-1 CASSQDVTRTGWDEKLFF
NA TRBJ1-2 TRBV2 CASSQTGGYTF
NA TRBJ2-1 TRBV5-6 CASSRTVNNEQFF
NA TRBJ2-7 TRBV7-3 CASSLRPNPRDGYYEQYF
TRBD2 TRBJ2-1 TRBV12-3/TRBV12-4 CASSPGTSGRAHNEQFF
NA TRBJ1-1 TRBV6-6 CASSYSKAIEAFF
NA TRBJ2-5 TRBV12-3/TRBV12-4 CAGRATETETQYF
TRBD2 TRBJ2-7 TRBV4-3 CASSQSGGSSYEQYF
NA TRBJ2-7 TRBV12-5 CASGLVGQGRNYEQYF
NA TRBJ2-1 TRBV20-1 CSARAGTGDYNEQFF
TRBD1 TRBJ1-5 TRBV25-1 CASSGGTGGGQPQHF
TRBD2 TRBJ2-1 TRBV2 CASKSGGRSYNEQFF
NA TRBJ2-7 TRBV12-3/TRBV12-4 CASSLTLGAYEQYF
NA TRBJ2-5 TRBV3-1 CASSPKWDEGTQYF
TRBD1 TRBJ2-7 TRBV18 CASSPPGQSRYEQYF
NA NA TRBV13 CVSSRGPRGETQYF